This T cell receptor beta chain was observed in a study of T-cell memory formation after mild COVID-19. About the research overall: Among the donors, TCR clusters were largely specific to each donor.

The TCR alpha and TCR beta cDNA libraries, bearing sample barcodes and UMIs, were generated by 5'RACE using constant-segment primers. MiXCR, run by TCRdb on the 5' RACE reads, gives a single entry per CDR3 protein. The sample carries fewer than 250,000 distinct CDR3 sequences, approximately 10% recorded once. V lost 6 bases, J lost 0 bases, and 16 bases lay in between. The CDR3 is 16 amino acids. The V gene's germline CDR1 is LNHNV and CDR2 YYDKDF (reference sequence). Worth noting for this clonotype: The target antigen is unknown.

Whole-study results and caveats: Memory cells collected pre-infection included some clones that later responded, suggesting cross-reactive memory joined. Contracting clones localized mainly to CM and EM when CD4+ and mainly to EMRA when CD8+.

Sample: PBMCs or a T cell subset sorted from them (not recorded which). The receptor's source is a man aged 18 to 30 who had mild COVID-19 (a few samples of this study predate the infection). Cell type and time point are not known. The chain combines TRBV15 with TRBJ2-3; D is ambiguous. For the CDR3, the DNA is TGTGCCACCAGATCCCCACGTCCTTCTAGCACAGATACGCAGTATTTT. It is translated as CATRSPRPSSTDTQYF. Drawing the rest from reference TRBV15 and TRBJ2-3, the complete variable domain is DAMVIQNPRYQVTQFGKPVTLSCSQTLNHNVMYWYQQKSSQAPKLLFHYYDKDFNNEADTPDNFQSRRPNTSFCFLDIRSPGLGDTAMYLCATRSPRPSSTDTQYFGPGTRLTVL.